The rows below give T cell receptor beta chains drawn from one sample of a study of HIV-infected children after antiretroviral therapy interruption. TCRdb itself ran the 3' RACE reads through MiXCR, one entry per CDR3 protein. This table holds more than 40,000 distinct CDR3 sequences, about 4.3% found once. Sequenced material: CD45RA+ CD4+ T cells from PBMCs, pooled from several time points, taken from a donor given antiretroviral therapy, either interrupted or continuous. Receptors originate from a pool of human donors with HIV. Each CDR3 is given without its conserved first and last residue. A D gene is named only where the DNA matches it firmly.

d_gene,v_gene,CDR3aa
TRBD2,TRBV3-1,ASRQLAGGPTGELF
NA,TRBV2,ASSPTGDEQY
TRBD1,TRBV28,ASRPTGGITEAF
NA,TRBV30,AWMGGAGRKQF
TRBD1,TRBV24-1,ATSDPGQGDEKLF
NA,TRBV23-1,ASSQSQGLNTGELF
TRBD1,TRBV20-1,SARTGTGERNEQY
NA,TRBV14,ASSQEGRVRAF
NA,TRBV20-1,SASHRKGGAEEF
TRBD1,TRBV12-3/TRBV12-4,ASSSGTGVENQPQH
TRBD2,TRBV20-1,SATGGSYYEQY
NA,TRBV10-3,AISGTENTEAF
NA,TRBV12-3/TRBV12-4,ASRYRIEQF
TRBD1,TRBV3-1,ASSQELSKDRVTLH
NA,TRBV20-1,SAPTGTLFREQY
NA,TRBV12-3/TRBV12-4,ASRLGGRNEQF
NA,TRBV12-3/TRBV12-4,ASSLKTGTGGTEAF
TRBD1,TRBV29-1,SVGRQGAWDTQY
NA,TRBV27,ASSLTVSGANVLT
NA,TRBV11-2,ASSRQLNEKLF
NA,TRBV3-1,ASSRPGTADQEGGYT
NA,TRBV4-1,ASSQIGRKTEAF
NA,TRBV28,ASSLSGDSGNTIY
TRBD1,TRBV20-1,SARIGTGATEAF
NA,TRBV23-1,ASSPFSRGFNEQF
NA,TRBV15,ATSRDRGGEQF
NA,TRBV12-1,ASSQGQAEETQY
TRBD2,TRBV29-1,SHDVRGGLQETQY
NA,TRBV12-3/TRBV12-4,ASSFWGAGANVLT
NA,TRBV10-2,ASSETRVSNEQF
TRBD2,TRBV20-1,SARKSSGGAPTDTQY
NA,TRBV2,ASSSEVGNEQF
NA,TRBV13,ASSPRVTQY
NA,TRBV2,ASSIRETQY
NA,TRBV5-1,ASSFMENLTERRSYEQY
NA,TRBV3-1,ASSQAMDGGKAF
NA,TRBV20-1,SARRLTTSTDTQY
NA,TRBV12-3/TRBV12-4,ASSLVVHEQF
TRBD1,TRBV12-5,ASGLAPGTGANEQF
NA,TRBV20-1,SARDEKGGAF
TRBD1,TRBV12-3/TRBV12-4,ASSFQGGYGYT
NA,TRBV20-1,SATPGGTQY
TRBD1,TRBV5-1,ASSLESGTGGGYT
TRBD1,TRBV10-3,ASGGGDRDYEQY
NA,TRBV19,ASSRLAFADEQF
NA,TRBV6-1,ASSVIPTGFTDTQY
TRBD1,TRBV7-2,ASSRQGDYGYT
NA,TRBV7-3,ASSLSGSHTDTQY
NA,TRBV29-1,SVAKANTEAF
NA,TRBV3-1,ASSHGRSPETQY